This T cell receptor beta chain was retrieved from a study of OX40 agonist ivuxolimab in advanced cancers. As for the study in general: Hepatocellular carcinoma, melanoma, renal cell or head and neck cancer affected the dose-escalation patients. Three dose-escalation patients had partial responses: one with hepatocellular carcinoma and two with cutaneous melanoma. Study-wide results and caveats: CD8+ T cells showed, on average, more clonal expansion than CD4+ cells.

On this clone itself: Its antigen is currently unknown.

Sequencing was performed with immunoSEQ multiplex PCR; in TCRdb, only in-frame clones are kept and a portion is missing. There are roughly 100,000 clones in the sample; about 92% occur only once, and about 3% lies in the top ten. This clonotype originated in an adult with an advanced solid tumor such as melanoma, head and neck, liver or kidney cancer. This specimen was CD4+ or CD8+ T cells sorted from blood, taken in a trial of the OX40 agonist ivuxolimab.

In nucleotides, the CDR3 is TGTGCCAGCAGCAGGGACCGCTATGGCTACACCTTC. Amino acids: CASSRDRYGYTF. The chain couples TRBV6-6 to TRBJ1-2; D is possibly TRBD1 (5 bases). This CDR3 comprises 12 residues. V was shortened by 6 bases and J by 4 bases, with 9 bases between the two germline ends. Germline V gene sequence: CDR1 MNHNY, CDR2 SVGAGI (reference sequence).